These 30 T cell receptor beta chains share one sample of origin, sequenced in a study of T cells in localized non-small cell lung cancer. The assay was immunoSEQ multiplex PCR, and TCRdb's table has in-frame clones only and misses some. The table includes approximately 50,000 clones, roughly nine tenths detected once. The sequencing here drew on PBMCs, taken before any cancer treatment. These receptors originate from a man between 40 and 75 years old with stage II lung adenocarcinoma.

The V gene is TRBV30, the J gene TRBJ1-5, with D possibly being TRBD1 (6 bases). V shed 2 bases and J shed 3 bases, with 11 bases lying between them. The germline V gene has CDR1 GTSNPN and CDR2 SVGIG (reference sequence). This CDR3 contains 14 residues. CDR3 in DNA: TGTGCCTGGAGTCGGGGGCGTTTCAATCAGCCCCAGCATTTT. This gives the protein CAWSRGRFNQPQHF. The full variable domain, in which reference TRBV30 and TRBJ1-5 provide the parts outside the CDR3, is SQTIHQWPATLVQPVGSPLSLECTVEGTSNPNLYWYRQAAGRGLQLLFYSVGIGQISSEVPQNLSASRPQDRQFILSSKKLLLSDSGFYLCAWSRGRFNQPQHFGDGTRLSIL.

V is TRBV6-1 and J is TRBJ1-5; a weak D match, TRBD1 (5 bases). Germline values: CDR1 MNHNS, CDR2 SASEGT. Trimming took off 6 bases at V and 1 base at J, with 13 bases between the two ends. The CDR3 is 15 residues long. The CDR3 nucleotides are TGTGCCAGCAGGGGGGGACGGGCAAGCAATCAGCCCCAGCATTTT. Its protein product is CASRGGRASNQPQHF.

This chain connects TRBV2 to TRBJ1-1, with D maybe TRBD1 (6 bases). CDR1 SNHLY and CDR2 FYNNEI come from the germline V gene. V was clipped by 6 bases and J by 2 bases, with 13 bases between them. This CDR3 spans 14 amino acids. The CDR3 loop is CASRPGQSNTEAFF. Written as DNA, the CDR3 is TGTGCCAGCAGACCCGGACAGTCCAACACTGAAGCTTTCTTT. Drawing the rest from reference TRBV2 and TRBJ1-1, the complete variable domain is EPEVTQTPSHQVTQMGQEVILRCVPISNHLYFYWYRQILGQKVEFLVSFYNNEISEKSEIFDDQFSVERPDGSNFTLKIRSTKLEDSAMYFCASRPGQSNTEAFFGQGTRLTVV.

The gene calls are TRBV20-1 and TRBJ2-3; D is ambiguous. V gave up 3 bases and J gave up 5 bases, with 6 bases separating them. The CDR3 runs to 11 residues. The germline gives CDR1 DFQATT, CDR2 SNEGSKA (reference sequence). The CDR3 sequence is CSASVGDTQYF. As DNA, the CDR3 is TGCAGTGCTAGCGTCGGAGATACGCAGTATTTT.

The chain links TRBV4-1 to TRBJ2-1; TRBD1 matches at 11 bases. Germline-derived CDR1 and CDR2 are MGHRA and YSYEKL. V shed 1 base, J shed 4 bases, and the junction held 3 bases outside the gene matches. This CDR3 has 16 residues. CDR3 protein: CASSQGDRGKYNEQFF. Here the CDR3 DNA reads TGCGCCAGCAGCCAAGGGGACAGGGGGAAGTACAATGAGCAGTTCTTC.

V and J are TRBV6-1 and TRBJ2-3; TRBD1 might be the D (6 bases). Trimming pared 4 bases from V and 0 bases from J, leaving 14 bases between. CDR1 is MNHNS, CDR2 SASEGT, per germline. The length of the CDR3 is 16 residues. The CDR3: CASSGTGLTSTDTQYF. The CDR3 bases are TGTGCCAGCAGTGGTACAGGGTTAACTAGCACAGATACGCAGTATTTT.

The chain recombines TRBV23-1 with TRBJ2-7; 10 nucleotides line up with TRBD1. TRBV23-1 is identified as an open reading frame with a role that is uncertain. The CDR3 loop spans 17 amino acids. Trimming took 2 bases from V and 3 from J; bases not matched to a gene: 10. CDR3 sequence (DNA): TGCGCCAGCAGTCAACCACCCGGGACAGGGGACCTCTACGAGCAGTACTTC. Translating it yields CASSQPPGTGDLYEQYF.

The rearrangement links TRBV30 to TRBJ2-2; D perhaps matches TRBD1 (5 bases). The CDR3 has 14 residues. Trimming removed 2 bases at V and 5 bases at J, with 12 bases between. Germline assignment: CDR1 GTSNPN and CDR2 SVGIG (reference sequence). CDR3 residues: CAWSWTPGTGELFF. Written as DNA, the CDR3 is TGTGCCTGGAGTTGGACACCCGGTACCGGGGAGCTGTTTTTT.

The chain has TRBV29-1 and TRBJ2-3; D ambiguous. V shed 0 bases and J shed 2 bases, with 9 bases lying between them. The CDR3 spans 14 residues. CDR1 is SQVTM, CDR2 ANQGSEA, per germline. The CDR3 DNA reads as TGCAGCGTTGAAGACAGGCGTAACACAGATACGCAGTATTTT. Its protein product is CSVEDRRNTDTQYF.

The V and J genes are TRBV5-4 and TRBJ1-2; possibly TRBD1 for D (6 bases). Germline V gives CDR1 SGHNT, CDR2 YYREEE (reference sequence). Trimming took 0 bases from V and 7 from J, leaving 13 bases between them. This CDR3 has 14 residues. CDR3 in amino acids: CASSLGGGRGGYTF. Written as DNA, the CDR3 is TGTGCCAGCAGCTTGGGTGGGGGGCGCGGTGGCTACACCTTC.

V and J are TRBV12-2 and TRBJ2-7; the DNA was not used to check the table's D call, TRBD1. TRBV12-2 is marked as a pseudogene. The CDR3 is 17 amino acids. This chain's CDR3 is CASRLFPPGQGSYEQYV. CDR3 nucleotide sequence: TGTGCAAGTCGCTTATTCCCGCCGGGACAGGGCTCCTACGAGCAGTACGTC.

The rearrangement links TRBV11-1 to TRBJ2-5; TRBD1 might be the D (6 bases). Germline V gene lookup returns CDR1 SGHAT and CDR2 FQDESV (reference sequence). V lost 1 base and J lost 1, with 10 bases in between. The length of the CDR3 is 15 residues. DNA of the CDR3: TGTGCCAGCAGCTTAGGGGACATGATCCAAGAGACCCAGTACTTC. Its translation is CASSLGDMIQETQYF.

This chain links TRBV7-8 with TRBJ2-2, with 7 positions matching TRBD1. There are 12 residues in the CDR3. Germline values: CDR1 SGHVS, CDR2 FQNEAQ. The V segment lost 11 bases and the J segment 5 bases; nucleotides outside the gene matches: 5. The CDR3 nucleotides are TGTGCCGTAAAGACAGGGACCGGGGAGCTGTTTTTT. It is translated as CAVKTGTGELFF.

The chain has TRBV6-1 and TRBJ1-6, with D tentatively TRBD1 (6 bases). V lost 2 bases, J lost 9 bases, and 11 bases lay in between. CDR3 size: 14 residues. Germline lookup yields CDR1 MNHNS and CDR2 SASEGT. Here the CDR3 reads CASSERGKGSPLHF. CDR3 DNA: TGTGCCAGCAGTGAAAGGGGGAAAGGTTCACCCCTCCACTTT.

The gene calls are TRBV29-1 and TRBJ1-2; 7 nucleotides align to TRBD1. Looked up from germline, CDR1 is SQVTM and CDR2 is ANQGSEA. The CDR3 runs to 11 residues. Losses at the gene ends were 5 bases for V and 8 bases for J; bases not matched to a gene: 5. Here the CDR3 reads CSVSIQGGYTF. The CDR3, as DNA: TGCAGCGTTTCGATACAGGGGGGCTACACCTTC.

The rearrangement uses TRBV7-8 and TRBJ2-3, with 7 bases lining up with TRBD2. Trimming at V came to 4 bases and at J to 6 bases, leaving 13 bases not matched to a gene. Germline V gene lookup returns CDR1 SGHVS and CDR2 FQNEAQ. The CDR3 runs to 16 residues. CDR3 residues: CASSSWEGSKRDTQYF. As DNA, the CDR3 is TGTGCCAGCAGCTCGTGGGAGGGGTCAAAAAGGGATACGCAGTATTTT.

The V and J genes are TRBV10-2 and TRBJ1-1, with no clear D. The CDR3 contains 12 residues. Germline assignment: CDR1 WSHSY and CDR2 SAAADI. Trimming took 8 bases from V and 3 from J, leaving 10 bases between them. CDR3 loop: CASLGYDTEAFF. CDR3 in DNA: TGCGCCAGCCTCGGGTACGACACTGAAGCTTTCTTT.

V usage is TRBV7-8 and J usage is TRBJ1-6, with 7 bases that match TRBD1. This CDR3 has 14 residues. Germline V gives CDR1 SGHVS, CDR2 FQNEAQ. J lost 7 bases, V lost 5 bases, and 5 bases had no gene match. This CDR3 is CASSPDRENSPLHF. As DNA, the CDR3 is TGTGCCAGCAGCCCAGACAGGGAAAATTCACCCCTCCACTTT.

This chain joins TRBV29-1 and TRBJ1-1; 7 bases map to TRBD1. The CDR3 totals 14 residues. The germline V gene encodes CDR1 SQVTM and CDR2 ANQGSEA. The junction had 4 bases not matched to a gene; V was cut back by 3 bases and J by 0 bases. Written as DNA, the CDR3 is TGCAGCGTTGACGGGACAGCCCTGAACACTGAAGCTTTCTTT. Translation: CSVDGTALNTEAFF.

In its sample, this clone was seen once. CDR3 amino acids: CASSKIRVSLLQVDTQYF. CDR3 sequence (DNA): TGTGCCAGCAGCAAAATCCGGGTCTCCCTCCTTCAGGTGGATACGCAGTATTTT. V and J are TRBV21-1 and TRBJ2-3. TRBV21-1 is marked as a pseudogene. This CDR3 is built from 18 residues.

The chain recombines TRBV14 with TRBJ2-5; TRBD1 matches 9 bases. CDR3 length: 17 amino acids. Losses at the gene ends were 0 bases for V and 4 bases for J; bases not matched to a gene: 9. Germline assignment: CDR1 SGHDN and CDR2 FVKESK. The CDR3 nucleotides are TGTGCCAGCAGCCAAGATCGGGCGGACAGGGGTTCAGAGACCCAGTACTTC. This sequence encodes CASSQDRADRGSETQYF. The full variable domain, completed using reference TRBV14 and TRBJ2-5, is EAGVTQFPSHSVIEKGQTVTLRCDPISGHDNLYWYRRVMGKEIKFLLHFVKESKQDESGMPNNRFLAERTGGTYSTLKVQPAELEDSGVYFCASSQDRADRGSETQYFGPGTRLLVL.

The genes are TRBV14 and TRBJ1-3, with D uncertain. V was clipped by 1 base and J by 4 bases, with 5 bases between them. Germline CDR1 and CDR2: SGHDN and FVKESK. The CDR3 runs 13 residues. In DNA, the CDR3 is TGTGCCAGCAGCCAAGTCGCCGGAAACACCATATATTTT. This translates into CASSQVAGNTIYF.

This clone was recorded once. This rearrangement joins TRBV7-2 to TRBJ2-5, with D perhaps matching TRBD2 (7 bases). V lost 3 bases to trimming and J lost 5 bases, with 16 bases between them. CDR3 length: 15 residues. Germline V gene sequence: CDR1 SGHTA, CDR2 FQGNSA. CDR3 amino acids: CASSLQRGGLETQYF. The CDR3 coding sequence is TGTGCCAGCAGCTTGCAGAGGGGGGGTTTGGAGACCCAGTACTTC.

The genes are TRBV5-1 and TRBJ2-2; the D is unclear. There are 12 residues in the CDR3. The V gene's germline CDR1 is SGHRS and CDR2 YFSETQ. Trimming left V 5 bases short and J 5 bases short, with 7 bases between. CDR3 nucleotide sequence: TGCGCCAGCAGGCTGGATACCGGGGAGCTGTTTTTT. It specifies CASRLDTGELFF.

CDR3 sequence (DNA): TGTGCCAGCAATTCAGGGGGGGAGGGAAACGAGCAGTACGTC. Its protein is CASNSGGEGNEQYV. J is TRBJ2-7 and V is TRBV6-5, with D perhaps TRBD1 or TRBD2 (7 bases each). CDR1 is MNHEY, CDR2 SVGAGI, per germline. V shed 7 bases and J shed 5 bases, with 18 bases lying between them. The CDR3 totals 14 residues.

This clone has only one observation. The chain links TRBV10-3 to TRBJ1-4, with a weak D call TRBD1 (6 bases). The V and J ends lost 2 bases and 0 bases respectively, with 22 bases between them. Germline CDR1 ENHRY, CDR2 SYGVKD. The length of the CDR3 is 20 residues. CDR3 in amino acids: CAISETWGPSLLATNEKLFF. CDR3 nucleotides: TGTGCCATCAGTGAGACCTGGGGGCCCTCACTACTTGCAACTAATGAAAAACTGTTTTTT.

This clone was observed a few times. This chain links TRBV11-2 with TRBJ2-1; 7 nucleotides line up with TRBD1. Germline assignment: CDR1 SGHAT and CDR2 FQNNGV. The CDR3 is 14 amino acids. V dropped 2 bases and J dropped 9; count of bases not matched to a gene: 7. CDR3 sequence (DNA): TGTGCCAGCAGCTTAAGTGGGGACAGCAGTGAGCAGTTCTTC. Amino acids: CASSLSGDSSEQFF.

The chain uses TRBV5-1 and TRBJ2-3; 9 bases line up with TRBD1. In germline, CDR1 is SGHRS, CDR2 YFSETQ. Losses at the gene ends were 0 bases for V and 4 bases for J; bases not matched to a gene: 12. The CDR3 has 18 amino acids. The CDR3 spells CASSLESGRTGVADTQYF. DNA of the CDR3: TGCGCCAGCAGCTTGGAGAGTGGGCGGACAGGGGTGGCAGATACGCAGTATTTT.

The gene calls are TRBV19 and TRBJ1-2, with TRBD1 matching 9 bases. The germline CDR1 and CDR2 sequences are LNHDA and SQIVND (reference sequence). J gave up 3 bases and V 5 bases, and 10 bases lay outside the gene matches. There are 16 residues in the CDR3. This CDR3 is CASSPTGDREHYGYTF. In nucleotides, the CDR3 is TGTGCCAGTAGTCCCACGGGGGACAGGGAACACTATGGCTACACCTTC.

The gene calls are TRBV4-1 and TRBJ1-2; 9 bases map to TRBD1. This CDR3 has 15 residues. Germline values: CDR1 MGHRA, CDR2 YSYEKL. J lost 3 bases, V lost 5 bases, and 7 bases had no gene match. The CDR3 sequence is CASSYRDRDDYGYTF. As DNA, the CDR3 is TGCGCCAGCAGCTACCGGGACAGGGATGACTATGGCTACACCTTC.